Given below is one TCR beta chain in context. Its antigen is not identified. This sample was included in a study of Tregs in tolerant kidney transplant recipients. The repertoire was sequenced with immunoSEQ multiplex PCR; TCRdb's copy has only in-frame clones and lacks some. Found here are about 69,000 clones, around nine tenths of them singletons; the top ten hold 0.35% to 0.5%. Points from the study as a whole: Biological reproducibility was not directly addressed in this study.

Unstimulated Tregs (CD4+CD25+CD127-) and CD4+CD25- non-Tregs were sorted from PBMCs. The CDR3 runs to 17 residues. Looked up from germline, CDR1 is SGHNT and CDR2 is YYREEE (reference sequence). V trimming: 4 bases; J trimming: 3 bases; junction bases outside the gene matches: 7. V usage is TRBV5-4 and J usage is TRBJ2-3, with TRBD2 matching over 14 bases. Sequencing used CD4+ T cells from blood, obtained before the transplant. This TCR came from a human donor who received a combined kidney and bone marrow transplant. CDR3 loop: CASSLGTSGSSTDTQYF. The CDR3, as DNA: TGTGCCAGCAGCCTCGGGACTAGCGGGAGTTCGACAGATACGCAGTATTTT.